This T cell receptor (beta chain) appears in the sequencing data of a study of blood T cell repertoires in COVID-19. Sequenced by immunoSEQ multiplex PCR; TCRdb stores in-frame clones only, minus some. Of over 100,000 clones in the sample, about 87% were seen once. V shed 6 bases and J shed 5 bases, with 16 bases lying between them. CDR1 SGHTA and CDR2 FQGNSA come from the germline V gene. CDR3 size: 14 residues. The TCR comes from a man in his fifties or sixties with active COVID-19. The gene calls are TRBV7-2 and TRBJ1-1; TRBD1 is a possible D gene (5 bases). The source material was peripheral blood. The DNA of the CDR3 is TGTGCCAGCAGTTTTGGGCAGCGGGGGACTGAAGCTTTCTTT. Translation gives CASSFGQRGTEAFF.